These 22 T cell receptor beta chains share one sample of origin, sequenced in a study of cytomegalovirus exposure and HLA in healthy donors. Vbeta (60) and Jbeta (13) primers were used in the PCR. Assay: immunoSEQ multiplex PCR; the TCRdb copy retains only in-frame clones and omits some. Of about 140,000 clones detected, 70% to 80% appear once; the ten largest clones hold approximately 5%. Material: PBMCs. Source of these receptors: a woman between 45 and 60 years old in good health and CMV-seronegative.

This rearrangement joins TRBV6-6 to TRBJ2-2; no clear D. The CDR3 totals 13 residues. Looked up from germline, CDR1 is MNHNY and CDR2 is SVGAGI (reference sequence). V was shortened by 3 bases and J by 4 bases, with 6 bases between the two germline ends. This chain's CDR3 is CASSYSGTGELFF. DNA for the CDR3: TGTGCCAGCAGTTATTCGGGCACCGGGGAGCTGTTTTTT.

V usage is TRBV18 and J usage is TRBJ1-1; 12 nucleotides match TRBD1. V lost 4 bases to trimming and J lost 4 bases; unmatched junction nucleotides: 13. This CDR3 has 18 residues. CDR1 is KGHSH and CDR2 is LQKENI in the germline V gene. The CDR3 coding sequence is TGTGCCAGCTCACTAATCGGGACAGGGGGCGCCGAGGTCACTGAAGCTTTCTTT. Encoded protein: CASSLIGTGGAEVTEAFF.

The V gene is TRBV5-4, the J gene TRBJ2-3; 8 bases align to TRBD1. Losses at the gene ends were 6 bases for V and 8 bases for J; bases not matched to a gene: 17. From germline, CDR1 is SGHNT and CDR2 YYREEE (reference sequence). CDR3 length: 16 residues. The CDR3 reads CASTLPPQGAVGTQYF. The DNA for the CDR3 is TGTGCCAGCACATTGCCCCCCCAGGGGGCGGTGGGTACGCAGTATTTT.

The chain has TRBV5-6 and TRBJ1-1; 7 nucleotides line up with TRBD1. V was pared by 3 bases and J by 4 bases, with 12 bases of the junction left unmatched. Germline V CDR1 and CDR2: SGHDT, YYEEEE. The CDR3 covers 16 residues. CDR3 coding DNA: TGTGCCAGCAGCTCTCGCACTCTACAGGGGTCCACTGAAGCTTTCTTT. Its protein is CASSSRTLQGSTEAFF.

V and J are TRBV6-1 and TRBJ2-7; TRBD1 agrees at 7 bases. Germline V gives CDR1 MNHNS, CDR2 SASEGT. V was pared by 8 bases and J by 2 bases, with 12 bases of the junction left unmatched. This CDR3 contains 15 residues. The CDR3 DNA reads as TGTGCCAGCGGGAAAGACAGGGCGACCCCCTACGAGCAGTACTTC. Its translation is CASGKDRATPYEQYF.

The chain links TRBV5-1 to TRBJ1-2; D is possibly TRBD1 (5 bases). V lost 1 base to trimming and J lost 4 bases, with 8 bases between them. Germline assignment: CDR1 SGHRS and CDR2 YFSETQ. This CDR3 has 13 residues. The CDR3 reads CASSLSGIYGYTF. CDR3 nucleotide sequence: TGCGCCAGCAGCTTGTCAGGGATCTATGGCTACACCTTC.

This clone came up once. J is TRBJ2-5 and V is TRBV6-1; TRBD1 is a possible D gene (6 bases). From germline, CDR1 is MNHNS and CDR2 SASEGT. The CDR3 has 15 amino acids. V lost 2 bases to trimming and J lost 2 bases, with 12 bases between them. The CDR3 reads CASSEQSGVQETQYF. CDR3 bases: TGTGCCAGCAGTGAACAATCAGGGGTACAAGAGACCCAGTACTTC.

This clone turned up a few times. The CDR3 nucleotides read TGTGCCAGCAGCCGACTAGCGGGGGCCTACAATGAGCAGTTCTTC. Protein product: CASSRLAGAYNEQFF. V gene TRBV6-4 combines with J gene TRBJ2-1; TRBD2 aligns across 12 bases. With 6 bases clipped from V and 2 bases from J, the junction kept 2 bases outside the gene matches. The CDR3 is 15 amino acids. Germline assignment: CDR1 MRHNA and CDR2 SNTAGT.

This chain uses TRBV19 with TRBJ1-5; D is unclear. This CDR3 comprises 15 residues. The germline V gene has CDR1 LNHDA and CDR2 SQIVND (reference sequence). Trimming shortened V by 2 bases and J by 0 bases, and 8 bases separated the two germline ends. The CDR3 DNA follows: TGTGCCAGTAGTATATCGGGAAATAGCAATCAGCCCCAGCATTTT. It is translated as CASSISGNSNQPQHF.

This clone was picked up one time. This rearrangement joins TRBV7-6 to TRBJ2-2; D is uncertain. CDR1 is SGHVS, CDR2 FNYEAQ, per germline. The V gene lost 5 bases and the J gene lost 8 bases, with 9 bases spanning the gap. The CDR3 runs 12 residues. CDR3 coding DNA: TGTGCCAGCAGCCCAAGAGAAGGGGAGCTGTTTTTT. Translated, it gives CASSPREGELFF.

This clone was seen a few times. V usage is TRBV6-5 and J usage is TRBJ1-2, with a tentative D call TRBD1 (5 bases). The CDR3 has 13 residues. Germline V lookup: CDR1 MNHEY, CDR2 SVGAGI. The V end lost 2 bases, the J end lost 5 bases, and 9 bases lay between the germline ends. The CDR3 spells CASSYLDRYGYTF. The CDR3 DNA reads as TGTGCCAGCAGTTACCTCGACAGATATGGCTACACCTTC.

This clone was picked up a small number of times. The chain employs TRBV7-8 and TRBJ2-3; 8 positions agree with TRBD2. The CDR3 has 15 residues. The V and J ends lost 4 bases and 3 bases, in that order; junction bases with no gene match: 6. Germline V CDR1 and CDR2: SGHVS, FQNEAQ. This chain's CDR3 is CASSSTSVKTDTQYF. The DNA for the CDR3 is TGTGCCAGCAGCTCGACTAGCGTAAAAACAGATACGCAGTATTTT.

This chain joins TRBV5-1 and TRBJ2-7; tentatively, D is TRBD1 (6 bases). This CDR3 spans 13 amino acids. Per germline, CDR1 SGHRS and CDR2 YFSETQ. Trimming took 1 base from V and 3 from J, leaving 8 bases between them. The CDR3 loop reads CASSLPQGYEQYF. For the CDR3, the DNA is TGCGCCAGCAGCTTGCCACAGGGCTACGAGCAGTACTTC.

DNA for the CDR3: TGTGCCAGCAGCTTGGGACTAGCGGATCTCGCTAACACAGATACGCAGTATTTT. Protein sequence: CASSLGLADLANTDTQYF. The chain has TRBV5-4 and TRBJ2-3; TRBD2 aligns across 9 bases. V was pared by 0 bases and J by 2 bases, with 10 bases of the junction left unmatched. CDR3 length: 18 amino acids. Germline V lookup: CDR1 SGHNT, CDR2 YYREEE (reference sequence).

The J gene is TRBJ2-7, the V gene TRBV13; 9 nucleotides agree with TRBD2. Germline trimming cut 0 bases from V and 5 bases from J; bases unmatched to any gene: 8. The CDR3 is 16 residues long. Germline V gene lookup returns CDR1 PRHDT and CDR2 FYEKMQ (reference sequence). In DNA, the CDR3 is TGTGCCAGCAGCTTAGGCCTTAGCGGGAGCTCACACGAGCAGTACTTC. It is translated as CASSLGLSGSSHEQYF.

The V gene is TRBV7-2, the J gene TRBJ1-2; TRBD1 aligns across 10 bases. The CDR3 is made up of 15 amino acids. Germline V lookup: CDR1 SGHTA, CDR2 FQGNSA. Trimming cost V 2 bases and J 7 bases; bases outside gene matches: 7. CDR3 DNA sequence: TGTGCCAGCAGCTTATTGGGACAGGGGAATGGTGGCTACACCTTC. As protein: CASSLLGQGNGGYTF.

The CDR3 here is CASSHTGTSDEQYF. DNA for the CDR3: TGTGCCAGCAGTCATACCGGGACTAGCGACGAGCAGTACTTC. V is TRBV6-4 and J is TRBJ2-7, with TRBD2 matching over 10 bases. The ends lost 5 bases at V and 5 bases at J; junction bases unmatched: 6. Germline CDR1 reads MRHNA; CDR2 reads SNTAGT. This CDR3 contains 14 residues.

The V gene is TRBV28, the J gene TRBJ2-5; D is perhaps TRBD2 (6 bases). Trimming removed 6 bases from V and 6 bases from J, with 17 bases in between. CDR1 and CDR2 from the germline V gene are MDHEN and SYDVKM. CDR3 length equals 14 residues. The chain's CDR3 is CASSGGDFRKTQYF. In nucleotides, the CDR3 is TGTGCCAGCAGCGGAGGGGACTTCCGGAAGACCCAGTACTTC.

This rearrangement joins TRBV29-1 to TRBJ1-1; 10 bases map to TRBD1. The CDR3 runs 11 residues. The J segment lost 11 bases and the V segment lost 6 bases, leaving 6 bases of the junction unmatched. Germline V gives CDR1 SQVTM, CDR2 ANQGSEA. CDR3 nucleotide sequence: TGCAGCGTAGACAGGGGGCGTTGGGCTTTCTTT. Its translation is CSVDRGRWAFF. The full variable domain, in which reference TRBV29-1 and TRBJ1-1 provide the parts outside the CDR3, is SAVISQKPSRDICQRGTSLTIQCQVDSQVTMMFWYRQQPGQSLTLIATANQGSEATYESGFVIDKFPISRPNLTFSTLTVSNMSPEDSSIYLCSVDRGRWAFFGQGTRLTVV.

This clone occurred once. The V gene is TRBV5-1, the J gene TRBJ2-5; weak D call: TRBD1 (5 bases). Trimming stripped 0 bases from V and 3 bases from J, with 21 bases between. CDR1 and CDR2 (germline): SGHRS, YFSETQ. The CDR3 runs 18 residues. The CDR3 DNA follows: TGCGCCAGCAGCTTGGGATCCGGTGGGGCCTACTTCAAAGAGACCCAGTACTTC. It specifies CASSLGSGGAYFKETQYF.

This clone has a handful of counts. This chain connects TRBV6-5 to TRBJ2-6; D unresolved. This CDR3 spans 14 amino acids. V lost 7 bases, J lost 2 bases, and 9 bases lay in between. The germline gives CDR1 MNHEY, CDR2 SVGAGI. Here the CDR3 DNA reads TGTGCCAGCACCTTCCGGGCTGGGGCCAACGTCCTGACTTTC. Amino acid sequence: CASTFRAGANVLTF.

This clone showed up just once. V gene TRBV5-1 combines with J gene TRBJ2-6, with TRBD1 matching over 9 bases. The CDR3 totals 18 residues. The V gene's germline CDR1 is SGHRS and CDR2 YFSETQ. V shed 2 bases, J shed 0 bases, and the junction held 6 bases outside the gene matches. CDR3 sequence reads: CASSLSGTGPSGANVLTF. The CDR3 DNA is TGCGCCAGCAGCTTATCCGGGACAGGGCCCTCTGGGGCCAACGTCCTGACTTTC.